The rows below give T cell receptor beta chains drawn from one sample of a study of T cell repertoires in cytomegalovirus infection. TCRdb recomputed calls from the reads with MiXCR, one row per CDR3 protein. The data show over 450,000 distinct CDR3 sequences, 11% seen once. The sequenced material came from PBMCs. These receptors came from a human donor in good health (CMV status not recorded). Some clones in this sample may be carry-over from other donors' samples. Both conserved end residues are part of each CDR3.

TRBV27 CASSFRTGQGYTF
TRBV5-1 CASSMVGTGDETQYF
TRBV20-1 CSAESGGHEQFF
TRBV6-6 CASSSRVGPIYEQYF
TRBV7-2 CASSPWDGGSGELFF
TRBV12-3/TRBV12-4 CASNRGVFWTEAFF
TRBV29-1 CSVIRGPYEQYF
TRBV7-2 CASSLGRGGNTIYF
TRBV6-1 CASSILGLNTEAFF
TRBV7-9 CASSPPGASYGYTF
TRBV5-4 CASSLVGRETGELFF
TRBV29-1 CSVEEGFF
TRBV7-3 CASSASRDSTDTQYF
TRBV28 CASTLGSTSTDTQYF
TRBV29-1 CSVSGLAGGYEQYF
TRBV12-3/TRBV12-4 CASTHQGYQETQYF
TRBV7-9 CASSLVVGTLDNEQFF
TRBV4-1 CASSQDVGRNEKLFF
TRBV24-1 CATSDLGIEAFF
TRBV7-7 CASSCDRGFNQPQHF
TRBV2 CAIRTARQLF
TRBV30 CASGSWAEAFF
TRBV11-3 CASSLAGVSDEQFF
TRBV18 CASSPPRQGLNEQFF
TRBV5-1 CASSLQQGSGNTIYF
TRBV28 CASKARGPTGANVLTF
TRBV12-3/TRBV12-4 CASSLGVSRQETQYF
TRBV19 CASEGGGYGYTF
TRBV20-1 CSARGAAGQPQHF
TRBV15 CATSRERGPYTEAFF
TRBV10-3 CAISGDNQPQHF
TRBV7-6 CASSSRGGAGELFF
TRBV20-1 CSASKAGGWGNQPQHF
TRBV7-2 CASSPGHSNQPQHF
TRBV6-6 CASSTIAGGPGYEQYF
TRBV14 CASSQVGDQGINEQFF
TRBV28 CASSPRGRGANVPTF
TRBV6-2/TRBV6-3 CASSPTRAGYNEQFF
TRBV12-3/TRBV12-4 CASTTGQAYGYTF